This entry is about one T cell receptor (beta chain). This CDR3 is built from 13 residues. Per germline, CDR1 SSHAT and CDR2 FNYEAQ (reference sequence). Trimming cost V 1 base and J 5 bases, with 6 bases left between them. In the PCR, 60 Vbeta and 13 Jbeta primers were used. TCRdb's table, derived via immunoSEQ multiplex PCR, lists solely in-frame clones and lacks some. The sample has 150,000 to 190,000 clones; roughly four fifths are singletons. This sample was included in a study of cytomegalovirus exposure and HLA in healthy donors. On the study more broadly: Within an early data release were about 85 million unique TCRs drawn from HLA-typed donors.

The source of this sequence is a man in his late teens or twenties in good health and CMV-seronegative. This chain joins TRBV7-7 and TRBJ2-1; no clear D gene. Specimen: PBMCs. The CDR3 sequence is CASSLDSNNEQFF. CDR3 bases: TGTGCCAGCAGCTTAGACAGCAACAATGAGCAGTTCTTC.